Listed here are 3 T cell receptor beta chains from one sample, sequenced in a study of blood T cell repertoires in COVID-19. The data were produced by immunoSEQ multiplex PCR, yet TCRdb's version contains in-frame clones alone and is incomplete. The sample has approximately 100,000 clones, 75% to 85% seen once; the top ten hold approximately 7.9%. Sequenced material: peripheral blood. The source of these receptors is an elderly woman with active or convalescent COVID-19.

CDR3 DNA: TGTGCCAGCAGTCCGGGCTATGGCTACACCTTC. Encoded protein: CASSPGYGYTF. The V gene is TRBV6-2 or TRBV6-3, the J gene TRBJ1-2; D is uncertain. In germline, CDR1 is MNHEY, CDR2 SVGEGT. V was cut by 5 bases and J by 4 bases, with 5 bases left in between. The CDR3 loop spans 11 amino acids.

The chain has TRBV6-2 or TRBV6-3 and TRBJ2-2; possibly TRBD2 for D (7 bases). Deletions cut 0 bases from V and 5 bases from J, with 13 bases between. The CDR3 has 16 residues. The germline V gene has CDR1 MNHEY and CDR2 SVGEGT. CDR3 sequence: CASSYSSSGQTGELFF. In nucleotides, the CDR3 is TGTGCCAGCAGTTACTCGTCTAGCGGACAGACCGGGGAGCTGTTTTTT.

This chain links TRBV7-9 with TRBJ1-5; 9 nucleotides match TRBD1. CDR1 is SEHNR and CDR2 is FQNEAQ in the germline V gene (reference sequence). With 6 bases clipped from V and 7 bases from J, the junction kept 10 bases outside the gene matches. The CDR3 extends over 15 amino acids. CDR3 nucleotide sequence: TGTGCCAGCAGTTCACAGGGGGCAATAGGACAGCCCCAGCATTTT. Translation: CASSSQGAIGQPQHF.